This T cell receptor beta chain was captured in a study of CD8 T cells in Susac syndrome. Random hexamers served to reverse transcribe about 0.5 to 1 ug RNA. TCR beta CDR3 was amplified by immunoSEQ multiplex PCR. This amplification extended across 54 Vbeta and 13 Jbeta segments. TCRdb reprocessed the immunoSEQ multiplex PCR reads via MiXCR and lists one record per CDR3 protein. The profile shows approximately 190,000 distinct CDR3 sequences, around 93% of them singletons. The study sequenced TCR beta in blood CD8+ and CD4+ T cells. Healthy donors matched for age and sex were used as controls. TEMRA cells were FACS-enriched, and CD8+ and CD4+ T cells were isolated negatively. The clonotype was recovered from a human donor in good health. Material: CD4+ T cells from PBMCs.

CDR3 sequence: CASTRQGLDQETQYF. CDR3 coding DNA: TGTGCCAGCACCCGACAGGGGCTGGACCAAGAGACCCAGTACTTC. The chain recombines TRBV6-5 with TRBJ2-5, with 8 bases lining up with TRBD1. The CDR3 is 15 amino acids. The germline V gene has CDR1 MNHEY and CDR2 SVGAGI. With 7 bases clipped from V and 0 bases from J, the junction kept 7 bases outside the gene matches.